This T cell receptor beta chain was sequenced during a study of blood T cell repertoires in COVID-19 (dated by TCRdb to 2020 to 2021). Regarding the complete study: Samples from collaborators originated in the United States, Italy and Spain and spanned both the acute and convalescent phases of COVID-19. The material from the prospective study consisted of cDNA or gDNA derived from T cells, B-cell-depleted T cells, or PBMCs. Subjects who had been exposed to COVID-19, were actively infected with it, or had recovered from it provided the deeply sampled blood TCRbeta repertoires that made up the dataset. A freely available public database, intended as a resource for researchers studying the immune response to SARS-CoV-2, is where the repertoires were released. The samples were drawn from two sources: the first 160 participants of the ongoing ImmuneRACE study, and fewer than 1,500 subjects contributed by 6 global collaborators. Nearly every sample came with metadata listing a de-identified subject ID, COVID-19 status, age in years and sex. Where available, HLA class I and class II types were obtained from metadata supplied by the sample provider rather than from assay-based typing.

The immunoSEQ Assay, a bias-controlled multiplex PCR, was used to amplify TCRbeta CDR3 regions from genomic DNA. The authors processed their data as follows. Nucleated cell counts per sample were estimated from amplification of reference gene primers within the assay. To quantify the absolute abundance of each unique TCRbeta CDR3 rearrangement, sequence reads were collapsed and filtered. For each sample, productive Simpson clonality was calculated as the square root of Simpson's diversity index across productive rearrangements. This is the immuneACCESS table as TCRdb keeps it, with only in-frame sequences that have V and J called. A part of the clones is gone; compared with another copy, unresolved V genes explain less than half, and the rest is unexplained. The V and J calls and clone size were taken over from that table, and D and trimming were inferred from the DNA. The sample data list about 160,000 clones, and about 87% of these were observed just once. The biggest ten clones account for about 9.3% of the sample.

In Seattle, one collaborating source enrolled patients while the infection was active and tracked those patients longitudinally over the course of disease. Collaborating institutions collected whole blood in K2EDTA tubes following their own protocols. Collaborator samples were shipped for TCRbeta analysis as frozen whole blood, isolated PBMCs, or DNA extracted from either sample type. A note on this clone: This clone's antigen is unknown. Nothing much larger sits one base from this clone, and base qualities are not available.

Results the study describes overall, beyond this receptor: How much clinical and demographic metadata was included differed by source and by participant, and the metadata was provided uncurated.

The germline V gene sets CDR1 to SGDLS and CDR2 to YYNGEE. Its CDR3 holds 15 amino acids, cysteine through phenylalanine. The read is trimmed to its CDR3 DNA, 45 bases read in frame from base 1. The trim is 4 bases for V and 4 bases for J, with a gap of 14 bases between the germline ends. The sample comprised peripheral blood. The sequence was collected from an older woman with COVID-19, enrolled during active disease. Here the chain combines TRBV9 and TRBJ2-2; TRBD1 is perhaps the D gene, given 6 matching bases. The DNA reads TGTGCCAGCAGCTGGCGAACAGGGCTCACCGGGGAGCTGTTTTTT. Translated, it gives CASSWRTGLTGELFF.